This TCR beta chain was found in a study of a mutant IDH1 vaccine in newly diagnosed glioma. The overall study: Beginning 4-6 weeks after radiotherapy alone, or with temozolomide cycles, vaccination took place. Previous treatment comprised radiotherapy, temozolomide, or both, mostly both. General study points: It was about 95% of patients that developed vaccine-induced immune responses.

On this clone itself: The target antigen is unknown.

Time point reported: week 11, during vaccination. Alongside topical imiquimod, each dose of vaccine comprised 300 ug of mutant IDH1 20-mer peptide. Measured with immunoSEQ multiplex PCR; TCRdb has only the in-frame clones, and not every one. The sample has about 64,000 clones; roughly 83% are singletons. The clonotype was recovered from a woman aged 45-65 years with glioma. The sequenced sample was PBMCs, obtained from a glioma patient whose treatment included an IDH1 peptide vaccine.

The CDR3 spells CASSSKLQGAITGELFF. The CDR3 DNA sequence: TGCGCCAGCAGCTCTAAGTTACAGGGGGCAATCACCGGGGAGCTGTTTTTT. J is TRBJ2-2 and V is TRBV5-1, with 9 nucleotides matching TRBD1. V shed 3 bases, J shed 4 bases, and the junction held 10 bases outside the gene matches. The CDR3 is 17 amino acids. Per germline, CDR1 SGHRS and CDR2 YFSETQ.